Here is one TCR beta chain with its context. The CDR3 covers 15 residues. V was cut by 4 bases and J by 3 bases, with 16 bases left in between. Germline V gives CDR1 SGHAT, CDR2 FQNNGV. This entry is derived from a study of T cells after somatic rescue of genetic block. Repertoires were generated with immunoSEQ multiplex PCR, while TCRdb's copy carries only in-frame clones and drops some. The table has about 72,000 clones, approximately 91% seen once. This TCR was recovered from a man in his thirties or forties. Sequences were obtained from peripheral blood mononuclear cells (PBMCs). The chain couples TRBV11-2 to TRBJ2-7; tentatively, D is TRBD1 (7 bases). This CDR3 is CASSWNQGGGYEQYF. The CDR3 DNA sequence: TGTGCCAGCAGCTGGAACCAGGGGGGAGGCTACGAGCAGTACTTC.